Listed below are T cell receptor beta chains from one sample, sequenced in a study of shared clonotypes between healthy human individuals. Sequencing was performed with immunoSEQ multiplex PCR; in TCRdb, only in-frame clones are kept and a portion is missing. This sample has 2,500,000 or so clones, with about nine tenths found just once. The sample taken for sequencing was naive CD4+ T cells from PBMCs. The receptors were sampled from a man between 18 and 29 years old in good health. Some clones in this sample may be carry-over from other donors' samples. CDR3s include the opening cysteine and the closing phenylalanine or tryptophan. The order of the fields is D gene, V gene, J gene, CDR3 protein. A D gene is named only where the DNA matches it firmly.

.	TRBV2	TRBJ2-5	CASSEAPGLAQYF
.	TRBV6-1	TRBJ2-3	CASSGPASASTDTQYF
.	TRBV6-5	TRBJ1-3	CASSYSTRANTIYF
.	TRBV7-9	TRBJ2-2	CASSLTGSNTGELFF
.	TRBV11-3	TRBJ2-3	CAISEGQDTQYF
TRBD1	TRBV5-1	TRBJ2-7	CASSFSGQGYEQYF
TRBD1	TRBV14	TRBJ2-7	CASSRGTGELEQYF
.	TRBV18	TRBJ2-1	CASSPPSSGEQFF
.	TRBV28	TRBJ2-7	CASRASGSAGEQYF
.	TRBV5-6	TRBJ2-3	CASSFRGVADTQYF
.	TRBV15	TRBJ1-1	CATSSTMGTEAFF
.	TRBV9	TRBJ2-2	CASSGLVIGELFF
TRBD1	TRBV9	TRBJ2-4	CASSVATGVGNIQYF
.	TRBV10-3	TRBJ1-1	CASESRGTEAFF
.	TRBV11-2	TRBJ2-1	CASSLVISYNEQFF
.	TRBV18	TRBJ1-1	CASSPTGSEAFF
TRBD2	TRBV28	TRBJ2-3	CASSSAGLALADTQYF
.	TRBV10-1	TRBJ1-1	CASSDHRKGEAFF
TRBD1	TRBV28	TRBJ2-7	CASRSPGQEKYEQYF
.	TRBV5-4	TRBJ2-3	CASSWGPGTDTQYF
TRBD1	TRBV28	TRBJ1-1	CASSLPGQGNTEAFF
.	TRBV15	TRBJ2-1	CATSRMPGPPYNEQFF
.	TRBV6-5	TRBJ1-3	CASSSQGASGNTIYF
TRBD2	TRBV5-1	TRBJ2-7	CASSLAGTSLEQYF
TRBD1	TRBV28	TRBJ2-7	CASNPGNRGYEQYF
TRBD1	TRBV4-1	TRBJ1-5	CASSQEPGQHITGPQHF
.	TRBV7-2	TRBJ2-5	CASSSTLQETQYF
.	TRBV5-1	TRBJ2-2	CASSLEWAGELFF
.	TRBV15	TRBJ2-7	CATSSFFVVANEQYF